This T cell receptor beta chain emerged from a study of CD8 T cells in ankylosing spondylitis. Study-wide results and limits: Clones that were linked to disease were CD8+ and were relatively rare in peripheral blood. Made up of about eight highly homologous variants, a TCR beta motif appeared characteristic of ankylosing spondylitis blood.

Making use of molecular barcodes, quantitative 5'-RACE generated TCR beta libraries. TCRdb passed the 5' RACE reads through MiXCR, listing each CDR3 protein once. The data hold about 260,000 distinct CDR3 sequences, with around 18% observed a single time. This clonotype was seen only a few times. Antigen specificity is unknown. The CDR3 has 14 residues. V was clipped by 6 bases and J by 7 bases; unmatched bases: 8. Germline V gives CDR1 DFQATT, CDR2 SNEGSKA (reference sequence). Source material: blood, either unsorted or a sorted T cell fraction (not recorded which). The chain has TRBV20-1 and TRBJ1-4; 10 nucleotides agree with TRBD1. The clonotype was recovered from a male donor with ankylosing spondylitis or in good health (not recorded which). The CDR3 loop reads CSARLTGGGEKLFF. CDR3 sequence (DNA): TGCAGTGCCCGTCTGACAGGGGGCGGTGAAAAACTGTTTTTT.